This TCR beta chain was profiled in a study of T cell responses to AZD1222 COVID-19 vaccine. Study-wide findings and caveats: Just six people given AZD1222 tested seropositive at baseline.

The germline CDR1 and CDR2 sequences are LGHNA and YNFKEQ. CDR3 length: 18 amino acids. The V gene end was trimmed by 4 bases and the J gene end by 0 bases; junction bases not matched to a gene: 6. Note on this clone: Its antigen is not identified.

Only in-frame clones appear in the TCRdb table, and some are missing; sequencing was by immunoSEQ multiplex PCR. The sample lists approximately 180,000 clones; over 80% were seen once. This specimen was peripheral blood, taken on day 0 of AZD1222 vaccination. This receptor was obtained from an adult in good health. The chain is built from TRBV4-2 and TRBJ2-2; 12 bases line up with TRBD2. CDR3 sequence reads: CASSRETSGGTNTGELFF. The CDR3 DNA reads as TGTGCCAGCAGCCGAGAGACTAGCGGGGGAACGAACACCGGGGAGCTGTTTTTT.